The text below deals with one T cell receptor (beta chain). Its antigen is not known. This record belongs to a study of T-cell memory formation after mild COVID-19. Study at large: Most TCR clusters belonged to a single donor. Study-wide findings and caveats: Mostly located in CM and EM were contracting CD4+ clones, with contracting CD8+ clones located in EMRA. Specificity for SARS-CoV-2 was not confirmed among the second-wave clones peaking on day 37.

V lost 4 bases to trimming and J lost 7 bases; unmatched junction nucleotides: 13. The CDR3 runs to 18 residues. Per germline, CDR1 MNHEY and CDR2 SMNVEV (reference sequence). It was 5'RACE with constant-segment primers that produced the TCR alpha and TCR beta cDNA libraries, which carried sample barcodes and UMIs. TCRdb used MiXCR to reprocess the 5' RACE reads, holding one entry per CDR3 protein. The sample has 350,000 to 450,000 distinct CDR3 sequences; about 20% are singletons. The source material was PBMCs or a T cell subset sorted from them (not recorded which). This clonotype was obtained from an adult woman who had mild COVID-19 (a few samples of this study predate the infection). Cell type and time point are not known. The gene calls are TRBV27 and TRBJ2-2; 12 positions match TRBD2. The DNA of the CDR3 is TGTGCCAGCAGTTCTAATCTAGCGGGAGGGCCAAATGACGGGGAGCTGTTTTTT. This translates into CASSSNLAGGPNDGELFF.